This T cell receptor (beta chain) was documented in a study of graft-versus-host responses after intestinal transplantation. Study-wide context: Each of the recipients got a multivisceral, liver-intestinal, or isolated intestinal transplant. All of the recipients had induction that used anti-thymocyte globulin, then tacrolimus and steroids for approximately 3 years.

As regards this clone: The antigen is unknown.

The V gene lost 0 bases and the J gene lost 4 bases, with 23 bases spanning the gap. The length of the CDR3 is 19 residues. Germline CDR1 reads SGDLS; CDR2 reads YYNGEE. Measured with immunoSEQ multiplex PCR; TCRdb has only the in-frame clones, and not every one. Seen here are tens of thousands of clones, just under 95% observed once, and the top ten hold about 5.5%. General observations from the study: An association linked early post-transplant HvG declines with peak circulating GvH clone levels. GvH clones surfaced in recipient marrow, some emerging earlier in ileum or blood.

The V gene is TRBV9, the J gene TRBJ1-3; D possibly corresponds to TRBD1 (5 bases). The sequencing used PBMCs, collected about 800 days after a first intestinal transplant, on the day of a second. The origin of this receptor is a human patient who received an intestinal transplant, so some T cells may come from the graft donor. The CDR3 spells CASSVEGAPLRMAGNTIYF. CDR3 nucleotides: TGTGCCAGCAGCGTAGAAGGGGCTCCATTAAGGATGGCCGGAAACACCATATATTTT.